This T cell receptor (beta chain) derives from a study of response to subunit inactivated influenza vaccine. Points from the study as a whole: The authors offered the suggestion that each seasonal influenza vaccination recruits few new T cells.

The table lists this clonotype with a few counts. Its specificity is not known. MiXCR was run by TCRdb on the RT-PCR reads, yielding one entry per CDR3 protein. The sample has under 850,000 distinct CDR3 sequences; less than 20% are singletons. The input for sequencing was PBMCs from blood, taken more than 4 days after vaccination. The clonotype comes from a man in his fifties who received an inactivated influenza vaccine.

This CDR3 is CASSLISAGGTQYF. As DNA, the CDR3 is TGTGCCAGCAGCTTAATTAGCGCGGGGGGGACCCAGTACTTC. The chain employs TRBV7-2 and TRBJ2-5; TRBD2 matches at 8 bases. V shed 2 bases and J 7 bases; nucleotides not matched to a gene: 6. The CDR3 loop spans 14 amino acids. Germline CDR1 is SGHTA and CDR2 is FQGNSA.